This TCR beta chain was identified during a study of blood T cell repertoires in COVID-19. Repertoires were generated with immunoSEQ multiplex PCR, while TCRdb's copy carries only in-frame clones and drops some. The sample holds tens of thousands of clones, roughly 87% seen once. There are 15 residues in the CDR3. V lost 2 bases, J lost 5 bases, and 13 bases lay in between. Germline lookup yields CDR1 LNHDA and CDR2 SQIVND (reference sequence). The material sequenced was peripheral blood. The source of this sequence is a man aged 55-75 years with acute or convalescent COVID-19. The chain uses TRBV19 and TRBJ2-1, with D possibly TRBD2 on 5 matching bases. The CDR3 bases are TGTGCCAGTAGTATATTGGGTTGGGGAGACAATGAGCAGTTCTTC. Its protein product is CASSILGWGDNEQFF.